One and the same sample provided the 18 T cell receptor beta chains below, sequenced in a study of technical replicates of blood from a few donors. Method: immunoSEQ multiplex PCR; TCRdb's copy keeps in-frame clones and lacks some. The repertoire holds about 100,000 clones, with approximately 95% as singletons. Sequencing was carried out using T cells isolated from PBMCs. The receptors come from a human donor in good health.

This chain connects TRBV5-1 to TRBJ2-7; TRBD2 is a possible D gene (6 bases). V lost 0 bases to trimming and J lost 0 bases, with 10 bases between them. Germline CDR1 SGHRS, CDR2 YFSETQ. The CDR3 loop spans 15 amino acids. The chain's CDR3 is CASSLGDSSSYEQYF. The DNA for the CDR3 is TGCGCCAGCAGCTTGGGGGACTCCAGCTCCTACGAGCAGTACTTC. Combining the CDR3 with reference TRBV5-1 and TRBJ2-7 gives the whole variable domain KAGVTQTPRYLIKTRGQQVTLSCSPISGHRSVSWYQQTPGQGLQFLFEYFSETQRNKGNFPGRFSGRQFSNSRSEMNVSTLELGDSALYLCASSLGDSSSYEQYFGPGTRLTVT.

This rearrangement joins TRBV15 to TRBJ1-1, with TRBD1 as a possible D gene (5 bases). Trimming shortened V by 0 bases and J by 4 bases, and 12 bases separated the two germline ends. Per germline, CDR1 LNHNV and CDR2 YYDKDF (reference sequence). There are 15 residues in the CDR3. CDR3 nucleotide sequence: TGTGCCACCAGCAGAGATCCAGGGTGGAGCACTGAAGCTTTCTTT. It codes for CATSRDPGWSTEAFF.

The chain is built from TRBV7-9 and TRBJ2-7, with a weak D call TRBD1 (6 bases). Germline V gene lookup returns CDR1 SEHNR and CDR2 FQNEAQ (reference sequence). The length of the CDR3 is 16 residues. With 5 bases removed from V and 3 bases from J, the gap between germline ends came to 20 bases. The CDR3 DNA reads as TGTGCCAGCAGCCCAAAGCCCCAGGGGACCTACTACGAGCAGTACTTC. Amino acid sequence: CASSPKPQGTYYEQYF. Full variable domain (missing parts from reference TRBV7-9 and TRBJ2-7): DTGVSQNPRHKITKRGQNVTFRCDPISEHNRLYWYRQTLGQGPEFLTYFQNEAQLEKSRLLSDRFSAERPKGSFSTLEIQRTEQGDSAMYLCASSPKPQGTYYEQYFGPGTRLTVT.

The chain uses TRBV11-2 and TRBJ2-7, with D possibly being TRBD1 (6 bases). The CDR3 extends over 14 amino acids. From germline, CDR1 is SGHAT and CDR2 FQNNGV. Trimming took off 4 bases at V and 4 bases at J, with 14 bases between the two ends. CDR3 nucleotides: TGTGCCAGCAGCTCGCAAAGGACAGATTACGAGCAGTACTTC. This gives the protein CASSSQRTDYEQYF.

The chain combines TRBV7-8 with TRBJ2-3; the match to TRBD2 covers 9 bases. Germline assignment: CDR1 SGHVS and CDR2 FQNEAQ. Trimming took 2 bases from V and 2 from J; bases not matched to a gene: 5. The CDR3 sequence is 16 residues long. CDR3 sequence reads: CASSLSAGGSTDTQYF. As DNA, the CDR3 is TGTGCCAGCAGCTTATCGGCGGGAGGGTCCACAGATACGCAGTATTTT.

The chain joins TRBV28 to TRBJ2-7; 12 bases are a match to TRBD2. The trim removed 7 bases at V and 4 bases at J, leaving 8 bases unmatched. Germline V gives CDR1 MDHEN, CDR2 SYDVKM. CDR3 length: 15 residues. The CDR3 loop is CASTVTSGSGYEQYF. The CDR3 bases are TGTGCCAGCACCGTGACTAGCGGGAGTGGTTACGAGCAGTACTTC.

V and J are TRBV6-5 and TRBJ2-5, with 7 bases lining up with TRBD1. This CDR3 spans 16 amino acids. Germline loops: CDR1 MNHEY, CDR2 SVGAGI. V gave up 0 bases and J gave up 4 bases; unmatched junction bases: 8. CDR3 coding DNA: TGTGCCAGCAGTTACTCGATAGGGGGCGAGTTAGAGACCCAGTACTTC. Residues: CASSYSIGGELETQYF.

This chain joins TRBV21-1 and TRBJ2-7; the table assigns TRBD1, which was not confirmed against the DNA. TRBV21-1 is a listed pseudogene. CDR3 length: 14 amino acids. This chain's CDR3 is CASSGRTVVDEQYF. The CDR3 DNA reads TGTGCCAGCAGCGGCCGCACAGTAGTAGACGAGCAGTACTTC.

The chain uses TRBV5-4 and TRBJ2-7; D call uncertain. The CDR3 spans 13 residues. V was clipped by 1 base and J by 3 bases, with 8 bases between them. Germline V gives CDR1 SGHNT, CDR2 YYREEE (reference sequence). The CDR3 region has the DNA TGTGCCAGCAGCTTGCCGTCGGGCTACGAGCAGTACTTC. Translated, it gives CASSLPSGYEQYF.

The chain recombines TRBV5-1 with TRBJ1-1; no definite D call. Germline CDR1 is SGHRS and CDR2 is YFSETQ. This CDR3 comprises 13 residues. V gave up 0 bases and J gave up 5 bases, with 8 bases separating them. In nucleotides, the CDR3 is TGCGCCAGCAGCTTGGAATTACGGACTGAAGCTTTCTTT. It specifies CASSLELRTEAFF.

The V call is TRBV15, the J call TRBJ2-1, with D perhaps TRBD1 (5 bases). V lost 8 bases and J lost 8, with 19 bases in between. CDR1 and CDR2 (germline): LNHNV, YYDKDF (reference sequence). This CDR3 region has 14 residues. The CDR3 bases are TGTGCCACCTCGCAGGCCCCGCTGGGGCATGAGCAGTTCTTC. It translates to CATSQAPLGHEQFF.

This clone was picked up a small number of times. CDR3 amino acids: CASKPGRTEAFF. CDR3 in DNA: TGTGCCTCTAAACCAGGGCGGACTGAAGCTTTCTTT. The rearrangement links TRBV30 to TRBJ1-1; possible D gene TRBD1, 5 bases. The germline V and J ends were trimmed by 7 bases and 5 bases, with 14 bases remaining between them. CDR3 length equals 12 residues. Germline-derived CDR1 and CDR2 are GTSNPN and SVGIG (reference sequence).

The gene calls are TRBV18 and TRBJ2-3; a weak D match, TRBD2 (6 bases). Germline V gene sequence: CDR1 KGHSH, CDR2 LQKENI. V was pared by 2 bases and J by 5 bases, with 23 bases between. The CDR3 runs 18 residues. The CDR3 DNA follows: TGTGCCAGCTCACCAGAGTGGGCGTGGAGGGCCCTCGGAGATACGCAGTATTTT. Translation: CASSPEWAWRALGDTQYF.

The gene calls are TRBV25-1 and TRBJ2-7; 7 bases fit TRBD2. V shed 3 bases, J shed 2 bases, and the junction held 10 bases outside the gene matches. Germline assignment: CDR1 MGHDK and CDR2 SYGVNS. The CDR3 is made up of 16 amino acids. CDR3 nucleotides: TGTGCCAGCAGTGACTCGGGGAGGGCTTCAGCCTACGAGCAGTACTTC. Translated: CASSDSGRASAYEQYF.

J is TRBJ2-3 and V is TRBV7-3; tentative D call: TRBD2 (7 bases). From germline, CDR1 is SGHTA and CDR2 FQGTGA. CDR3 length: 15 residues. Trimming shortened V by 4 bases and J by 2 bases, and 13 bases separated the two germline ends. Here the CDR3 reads CASSSLGGATDTQYF. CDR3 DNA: TGTGCCAGCAGCTCCCTAGGGGGGGCCACAGATACGCAGTATTTT.

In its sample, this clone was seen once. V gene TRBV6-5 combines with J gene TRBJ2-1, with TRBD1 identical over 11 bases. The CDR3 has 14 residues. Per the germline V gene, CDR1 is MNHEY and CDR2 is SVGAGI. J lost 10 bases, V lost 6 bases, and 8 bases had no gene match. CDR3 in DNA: TGTGCCAGCAGCGGACAGGGGGCGAAAACGGAGCAGTTCTTC. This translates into CASSGQGAKTEQFF.

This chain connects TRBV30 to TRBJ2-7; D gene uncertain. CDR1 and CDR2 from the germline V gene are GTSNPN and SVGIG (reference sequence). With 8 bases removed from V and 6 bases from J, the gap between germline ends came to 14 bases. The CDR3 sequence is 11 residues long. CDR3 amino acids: CARGPLREQYF. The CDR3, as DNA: TGTGCCCGTGGGCCCCTTCGCGAGCAGTACTTC.

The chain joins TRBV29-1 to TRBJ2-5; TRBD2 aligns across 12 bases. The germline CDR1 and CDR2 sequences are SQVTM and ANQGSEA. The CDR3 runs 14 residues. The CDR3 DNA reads TGCAGTTCTCTAGCGGGAGGGCCGGGAGAGACCCAGTACTTC. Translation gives CSSLAGGPGETQYF.